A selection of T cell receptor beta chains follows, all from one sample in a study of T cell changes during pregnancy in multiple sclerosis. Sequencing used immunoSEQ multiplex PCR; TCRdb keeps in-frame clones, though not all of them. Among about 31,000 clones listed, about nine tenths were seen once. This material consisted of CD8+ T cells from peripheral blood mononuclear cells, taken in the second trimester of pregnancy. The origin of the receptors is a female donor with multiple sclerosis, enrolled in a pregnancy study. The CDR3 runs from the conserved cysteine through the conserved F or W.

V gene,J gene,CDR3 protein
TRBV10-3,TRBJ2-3,CAISESFWAESTDTQYF
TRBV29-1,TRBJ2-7,CSVEGTGAQDEQYF
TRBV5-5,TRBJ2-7,CASSFVGLAGGVSYEQYF
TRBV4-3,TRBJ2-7,CASSQELGQAEQYF
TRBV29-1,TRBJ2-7,CSVEKGAGQDYEQYF
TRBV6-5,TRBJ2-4,CASSYSTSGANIQYF
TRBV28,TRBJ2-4,CASSLFSLGLNIQYF
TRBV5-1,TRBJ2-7,CASSGGTGGYEQYF
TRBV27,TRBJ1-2,CASSLSQGWLQGYTF
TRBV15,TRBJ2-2,CATSRDLFSGSGELFF
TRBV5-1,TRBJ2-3,CASLTDTQYF
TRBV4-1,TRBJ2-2,CASSPWQGTGELFF
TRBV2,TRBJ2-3,CASSETSLAGADTQYF
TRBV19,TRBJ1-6,CASSTMDRINSPLHF
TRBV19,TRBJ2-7,CATAGQETYEQYF
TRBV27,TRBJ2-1,CASSSFIEQGPNEQFF
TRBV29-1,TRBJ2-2,CSAAGTENTGELFF
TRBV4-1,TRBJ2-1,CASRLAGSYNEQFF
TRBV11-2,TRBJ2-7,CASEQVNSGISGEQYF